These T cell receptor beta chains were read from a single sample in a study of T cells after yellow fever vaccination. MiXCR, applied by TCRdb to the 5' RACE reads, yields one record per CDR3 protein. The repertoire holds hundreds of thousands of distinct CDR3 sequences, with 9% to 15% as singletons. This sample comprised PBMCs, obtained on the day of the yellow fever booster vaccination. The source of these receptors is a man younger than 45 who received the YFV17D yellow fever vaccine. Each CDR3 is given with its conserved first and last residue. The order of the fields is J gene, clone size, V gene, D gene, CDR3 DNA, CDR3 protein. A D gene is named only where the DNA matches it firmly. The size field is filled for only some rows; it gives once, few, many or a size class.

>TRBJ2-2|NA|TRBV7-2|NA
TGTGCCAGCAGCTTAGTTCGGCAAAACACCGGGGAGCTGTTTTTT
CASSLVRQNTGELFF
>TRBJ2-1|NA|TRBV28|TRBD1
TGTCCCAGCACCCTCATTCCGGGACAGAGGGGTAATGAGCAGTTCTTC
CPSTLIPGQRGNEQFF
>TRBJ2-5|NA|TRBV12-3/TRBV12-4|NA
TGTGCCAGCAGTTTTCTGGGACATCGCCACCAAGAGACCCAGTACTTC
CASSFLGHRHQETQYF
>TRBJ2-1|NA|TRBV6-1|NA
TGTGCCAGCACTCCCGGGACCCGGGCCTACAATGAGCAGTTCTTC
CASTPGTRAYNEQFF
>TRBJ2-2|few|TRBV28|NA
TGTGCCAGCAGTTTAAATAGCTTCGCCGGGGAGCTGTTTTTT
CASSLNSFAGELFF
>TRBJ2-7|NA|TRBV19|TRBD2
TGTGCCAGTACGAGGAGTGGGACTAGCGGGAGAGGGGAGCAGTACTTC
CASTRSGTSGRGEQYF
>TRBJ2-2|few|TRBV2|NA
TGTGCCAGCAGGACCGTCTCTGGCGGGGAGCTGTTTTTT
CASRTVSGGELFF
>TRBJ2-1|many|TRBV9|NA
TGTGCCAGCAGCGGATTAGCGGACCCTCCCAATGAGCAGTTCTTC
CASSGLADPPNEQFF
>TRBJ2-2|NA|TRBV2|NA
TGTGCCAGCAGTCTGGACACCGGACCCGGGGAGCTGTTTTTT
CASSLDTGPGELFF
>TRBJ1-6|few|TRBV6-5|TRBD1
TGTGCCAGCAGTTACTCAGAGACAGGGGTTTCACCCCTCCACTTT
CASSYSETGVSPLHF
>TRBJ2-5|NA|TRBV7-2|TRBD2
TGTGCCAGCAGCTTAGGGGTCGCGGGAGACCAAGAGACCCAGTACTTC
CASSLGVAGDQETQYF
>TRBJ2-7|NA|TRBV9|TRBD2
TGTGCCAGCAGCGTTCACCCTAGCGGGGCCCCCTACGAGCAGTACTTC
CASSVHPSGAPYEQYF
>TRBJ2-3|NA|TRBV4-3|NA
TGCGCCAGCAGCCGAGAGGCTAGCGCCAGCACAGATACGCAGTATTTT
CASSREASASTDTQYF
>TRBJ2-3|many|TRBV6-5|TRBD2
TGTGCCAGCAGTTCGACTAGCGGGAGGAGGAGTGGCACAGATACGCAGTATTTT
CASSSTSGRRSGTDTQYF